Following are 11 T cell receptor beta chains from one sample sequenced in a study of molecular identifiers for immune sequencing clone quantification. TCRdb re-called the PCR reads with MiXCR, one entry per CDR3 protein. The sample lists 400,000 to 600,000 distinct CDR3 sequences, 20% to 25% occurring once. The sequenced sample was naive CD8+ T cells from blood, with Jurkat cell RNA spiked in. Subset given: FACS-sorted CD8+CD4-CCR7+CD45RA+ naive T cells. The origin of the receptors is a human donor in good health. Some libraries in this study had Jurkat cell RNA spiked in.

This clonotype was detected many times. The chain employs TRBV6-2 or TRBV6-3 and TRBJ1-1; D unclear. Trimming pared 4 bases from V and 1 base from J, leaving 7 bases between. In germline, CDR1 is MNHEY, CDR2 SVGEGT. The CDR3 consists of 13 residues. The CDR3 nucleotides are TGTGCCAGCAGTTTTGTCCAGAACACTGAAGCTTTCTTT. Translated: CASSFVQNTEAFF.

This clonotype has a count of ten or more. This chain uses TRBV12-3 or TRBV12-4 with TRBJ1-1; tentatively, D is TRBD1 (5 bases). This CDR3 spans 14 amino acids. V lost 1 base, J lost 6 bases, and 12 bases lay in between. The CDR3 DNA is TGTGCCAGCAGTTTAGAAGGTTGGGGCGCTGAAGCTTTCTTT. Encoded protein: CASSLEGWGAEAFF.

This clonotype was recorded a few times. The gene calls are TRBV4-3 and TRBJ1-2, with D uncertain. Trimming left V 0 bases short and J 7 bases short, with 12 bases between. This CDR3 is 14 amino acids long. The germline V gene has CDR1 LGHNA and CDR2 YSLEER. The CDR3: CASSQDMTQLGYTF. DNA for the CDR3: TGCGCCAGCAGCCAAGATATGACACAGCTTGGCTACACCTTC.

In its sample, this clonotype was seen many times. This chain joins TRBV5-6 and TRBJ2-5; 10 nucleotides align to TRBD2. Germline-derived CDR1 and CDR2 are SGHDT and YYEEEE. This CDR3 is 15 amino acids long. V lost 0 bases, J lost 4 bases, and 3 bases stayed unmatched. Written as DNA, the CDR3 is TGTGCCAGCAGCTTGGACCTAGCGGGGGTAGAGACCCAGTACTTC. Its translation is CASSLDLAGVETQYF.

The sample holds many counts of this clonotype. Written as DNA, the CDR3 is TGTGCCAGCAGTTTAGTTGTGAGGGAGCAGTACTTC. This sequence encodes CASSLVVREQYF. The chain couples TRBV28 to TRBJ2-7; D call uncertain. Germline V lookup: CDR1 MDHEN, CDR2 SYDVKM. V gave up 2 bases and J gave up 7 bases, with 9 bases separating them. The CDR3 length is 12 residues.

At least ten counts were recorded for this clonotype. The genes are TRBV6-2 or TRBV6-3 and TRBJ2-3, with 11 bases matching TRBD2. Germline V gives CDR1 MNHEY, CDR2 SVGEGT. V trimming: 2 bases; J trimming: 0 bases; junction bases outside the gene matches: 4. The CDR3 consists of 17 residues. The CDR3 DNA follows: TGTGCCAGCAGTTACGCTAGCGGGAGGACTAGCACAGATACGCAGTATTTT. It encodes CASSYASGRTSTDTQYF.

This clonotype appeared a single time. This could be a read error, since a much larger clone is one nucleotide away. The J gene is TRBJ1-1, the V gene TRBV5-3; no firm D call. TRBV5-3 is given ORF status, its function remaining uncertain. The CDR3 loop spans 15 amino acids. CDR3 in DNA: TGTGCCAGCAGCCCCCAGGACGATCAGAACATTGAAGCTTTCTTT. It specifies CASSPQDDQNIEAFF.

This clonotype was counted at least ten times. The CDR3 reads CASGLAGGNEQFF. The DNA for the CDR3 is TGTGCCAGCGGACTAGCGGGGGGTAATGAGCAGTTCTTC. This chain joins TRBV2 and TRBJ2-1, with 14 bases aligning to TRBD2. In germline, CDR1 is SNHLY, CDR2 FYNNEI. This CDR3 region has 13 residues. J lost 7 bases, V lost 8 bases, and 1 base had no gene match.

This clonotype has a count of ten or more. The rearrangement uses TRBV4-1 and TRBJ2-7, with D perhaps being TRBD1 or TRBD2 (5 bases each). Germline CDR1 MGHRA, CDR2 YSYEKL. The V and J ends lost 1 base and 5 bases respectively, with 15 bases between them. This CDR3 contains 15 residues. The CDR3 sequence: CASSQGGGWGNEQYF. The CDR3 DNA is TGCGCCAGCAGCCAAGGCGGAGGATGGGGGAACGAGCAGTACTTC.

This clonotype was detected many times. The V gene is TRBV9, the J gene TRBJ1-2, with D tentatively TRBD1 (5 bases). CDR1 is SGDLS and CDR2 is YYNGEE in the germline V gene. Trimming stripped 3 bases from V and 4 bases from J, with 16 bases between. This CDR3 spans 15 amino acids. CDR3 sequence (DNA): TGTGCCAGCAGCGCGGGGCCGGGGTTCTCCTATGGCTACACCTTC. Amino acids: CASSAGPGFSYGYTF.

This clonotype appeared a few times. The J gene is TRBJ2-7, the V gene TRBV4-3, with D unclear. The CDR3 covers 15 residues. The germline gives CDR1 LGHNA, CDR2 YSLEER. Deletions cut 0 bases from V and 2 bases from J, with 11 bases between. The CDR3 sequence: CASSQDRVGPYEQYF. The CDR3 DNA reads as TGCGCCAGCAGCCAAGATCGTGTCGGCCCCTACGAGCAGTACTTC.